This T cell receptor beta chain was recovered during a study of T cell responses to AZD1222 COVID-19 vaccine. Study-level background: Second doses were pooled across both intervals (about 4 or about 12 weeks).

Only in-frame clones appear in the TCRdb table, and some are missing; sequencing was by immunoSEQ multiplex PCR. The sample consists of 150,000 or so clones, approximately 90% of them appearing once. Findings of the study overall: Clonal diversity may have been underestimated, and the donors were mostly white British, with more females than males. Variant regions that are unmutated are reportedly the target of nearly half of spike-specific TCRs. Spike was spanned by vaccine-associated CD4 TCRs, with dominance at 160-218 and 743-854.

On this clone: The target antigen is unknown.

Per the germline V gene, CDR1 is KGHSH and CDR2 is LQKENI. Trimming cost V 3 bases and J 4 bases, with 9 bases left between them. The CDR3 totals 13 residues. This sample comprised peripheral blood, obtained on day 0 of AZD1222 vaccination. The TCR was taken from an adult in good health. V usage is TRBV18 and J usage is TRBJ2-5; TRBD2 might be the D (6 bases). The chain's CDR3 is CASSPRAGETQYF. The CDR3 nucleotides read TGTGCCAGCTCACCTAGAGCGGGAGAGACCCAGTACTTC.